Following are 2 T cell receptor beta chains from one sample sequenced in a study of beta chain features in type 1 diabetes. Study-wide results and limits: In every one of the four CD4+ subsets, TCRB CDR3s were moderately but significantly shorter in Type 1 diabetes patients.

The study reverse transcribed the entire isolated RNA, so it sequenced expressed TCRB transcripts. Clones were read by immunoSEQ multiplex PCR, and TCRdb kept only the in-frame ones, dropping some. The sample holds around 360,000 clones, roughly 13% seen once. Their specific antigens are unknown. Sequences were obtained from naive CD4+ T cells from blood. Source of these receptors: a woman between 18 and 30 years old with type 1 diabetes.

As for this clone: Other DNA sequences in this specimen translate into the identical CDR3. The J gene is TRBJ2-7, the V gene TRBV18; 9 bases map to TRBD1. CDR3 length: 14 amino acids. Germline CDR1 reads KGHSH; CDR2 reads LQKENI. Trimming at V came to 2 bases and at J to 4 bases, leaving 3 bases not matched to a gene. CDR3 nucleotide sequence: TGTGCCAGCTCACCAGGACAGGGGTATTACGAGCAGTACTTC. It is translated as CASSPGQGYYEQYF. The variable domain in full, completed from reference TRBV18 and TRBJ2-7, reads NAGVMQNPRHLVRRRGQEARLRCSPMKGHSHVYWYRQLPEEGLKFMVYLQKENIIDESGMPKERFSAEFPKEGPSILRIQQVVRGDSAAYFCASSPGQGYYEQYFGPGTRLTVT.

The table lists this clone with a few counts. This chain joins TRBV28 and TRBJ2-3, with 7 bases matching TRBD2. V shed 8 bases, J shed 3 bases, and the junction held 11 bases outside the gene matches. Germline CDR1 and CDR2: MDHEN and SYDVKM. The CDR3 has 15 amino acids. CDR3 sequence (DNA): TGTGCCAGCCCACCCCCGGGAGGTGTGACAGATACGCAGTATTTT. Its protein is CASPPPGGVTDTQYF.